What follows are 21 T cell receptor beta chains derived from one specimen sequenced in a study of blood T cell repertoires in COVID-19. The repertoire was sequenced with immunoSEQ multiplex PCR; TCRdb's copy has only in-frame clones and lacks some. The table records 200,000 to 250,000 clones, 87% of them present only once. Input material: peripheral blood. These receptor sequences come from a woman under 30 who had recovered from COVID-19.

The chain links TRBV18 to TRBJ2-5; 8 bases fit TRBD2. The CDR3 extends over 14 amino acids. CDR1 is KGHSH, CDR2 LQKENI, per germline. With 3 bases clipped from V and 5 bases from J, the junction kept 5 bases outside the gene matches. CDR3 bases: TGTGCCAGCTCACCCTATAGCGGGACGGAGACCCAGTACTTC. Its translation: CASSPYSGTETQYF.

The V gene is TRBV30, the J gene TRBJ2-7; 7 nucleotides align to TRBD2. The germline gives CDR1 GTSNPN, CDR2 SVGIG (reference sequence). Losses at the gene ends were 0 bases for V and 3 bases for J; bases not matched to a gene: 11. The CDR3 totals 16 residues. This CDR3 is CAWSVSPGRGHYEQYF. The CDR3 bases are TGTGCCTGGAGTGTGTCACCGGGGAGGGGCCACTACGAGCAGTACTTC.

The rearrangement joins TRBV29-1 to TRBJ2-7; D perhaps matches TRBD1 (5 bases). CDR3 size: 11 residues. In germline, CDR1 is SQVTM, CDR2 ANQGSEA. V lost 6 bases to trimming and J lost 9 bases, with 15 bases between them. The CDR3 DNA reads as TGCAGCGTGTATAACCAGGGAATGCAGTACTTC. Translated: CSVYNQGMQYF.

This clone was counted only a few times. V gene TRBV15 combines with J gene TRBJ2-7; tentative D call: TRBD1 (5 bases). V was cut by 5 bases and J by 4 bases, with 12 bases left in between. The CDR3 is 13 residues long. Germline V gene sequence: CDR1 LNHNV, CDR2 YYDKDF (reference sequence). Here the CDR3 DNA reads TGTGCCACCAGCCCCCAGGGCCCTTACGAGCAGTACTTC. As protein: CATSPQGPYEQYF.

The V and J genes are TRBV12-3 or TRBV12-4 and TRBJ2-2; 7 nucleotides match TRBD2. The V segment lost 11 bases and the J segment 5 bases; nucleotides outside the gene matches: 2. The CDR3 spans 11 residues. The CDR3 sequence: CAVGGTGELFF. The CDR3 coding sequence is TGTGCCGTCGGGGGGACCGGGGAGCTGTTTTTT.

This clone was seen only a few times. The rearrangement uses TRBV28 and TRBJ2-7, with a weak D call TRBD1 (7 bases). CDR3 length: 18 amino acids. Trimming stripped 7 bases from V and 7 bases from J, with 32 bases between. From germline, CDR1 is MDHEN and CDR2 SYDVKM. DNA of the CDR3: TGTGCCAGCACCCCCGGGGGTCTCGGGACAGCCTCGTTGGGGGAGCAGTACTTC. This codes for CASTPGGLGTASLGEQYF.

The chain carries TRBV27 and TRBJ2-3; 9 nucleotides line up with TRBD2. This CDR3 comprises 18 residues. Germline V gives CDR1 MNHEY, CDR2 SMNVEV (reference sequence). V lost 6 bases to trimming and J lost 0 bases; unmatched junction nucleotides: 13. The CDR3 loop reads CASRPRLSSGASTDTQYF. CDR3 bases: TGTGCCAGCAGGCCGAGGTTGTCTAGCGGGGCTAGCACAGATACGCAGTATTTT.

J is TRBJ1-2 and V is TRBV7-6; 12 nucleotides align to TRBD1. Losses at the gene ends were 4 bases for V and 7 bases for J; bases not matched to a gene: 7. This CDR3 contains 15 residues. The germline CDR1 and CDR2 sequences are SGHVS and FNYEAQ. CDR3 residues: CASSSSGQGASGYTF. In DNA form, the CDR3 reads TGTGCCAGCAGCTCCTCGGGACAGGGGGCAAGTGGCTACACCTTC.

This chain connects TRBV6-1 to TRBJ2-7, with 10 positions matching TRBD2. The CDR3 extends over 19 amino acids. The V and J ends lost 2 bases and 3 bases, in that order; junction bases with no gene match: 16. Germline-derived CDR1 and CDR2 are MNHNS and SASEGT. CDR3 sequence reads: CASSEPEGAALAGDYEQYF. CDR3 nucleotide sequence: TGTGCCAGCAGTGAACCCGAGGGGGCGGCTCTAGCGGGAGACTACGAGCAGTACTTC.

V usage is TRBV7-2 and J usage is TRBJ2-1; D perhaps matches TRBD1 (6 bases). This CDR3 has 16 residues. Germline values: CDR1 SGHTA, CDR2 FQGNSA. The V end was cut by 0 bases, the J end by 0 bases, with 9 bases between. This CDR3 reads CASSLAGQSSYNEQFF. The CDR3 DNA is TGTGCCAGCAGCTTAGCAGGACAGAGCTCCTACAATGAGCAGTTCTTC.

CDR3 sequence: CASRVTGVNYEQYF. CDR3 in DNA: TGTGCCAGCAGGGTGACAGGGGTGAACTACGAGCAGTACTTC. V gene TRBV28 combines with J gene TRBJ2-7; TRBD1 matches at 8 bases. Germline V gives CDR1 MDHEN, CDR2 SYDVKM. V gave up 6 bases and J gave up 3 bases; unmatched junction bases: 7. This CDR3 comprises 14 residues.

On this clone itself: This may be a read error, as it is one base from a much larger clone. The CDR3, as DNA: TGTGCCAGCAGCTTGGGCTACAGAAAAGAGACCCAGTACTTC. Its translation is CASSLGYRKETQYF. The J gene is TRBJ2-5, the V gene TRBV7-3, with unresolved D. Trimming removed 3 bases at V and 3 bases at J, with 11 bases between. Looked up from germline, CDR1 is SGHTA and CDR2 is FQGTGA. The CDR3 spans 14 residues.

The chain employs TRBV9 and TRBJ1-1; 10 bases map to TRBD1. The CDR3 loop spans 14 amino acids. Trimming removed 4 bases from V and 13 bases from J; junction bases left unmatched: 13. Germline CDR1 is SGDLS and CDR2 is YYNGEE. The CDR3 region has the DNA TGTGCCAGCAGCCCCCTTGCCGGGACAGGGGAGGATTTCTTT. Protein: CASSPLAGTGEDFF.

V and J are TRBV27 and TRBJ2-1, with 9 bases fitting TRBD2. The CDR3 runs to 14 residues. V dropped 6 bases and J dropped 7; count of bases not matched to a gene: 7. From germline, CDR1 is MNHEY and CDR2 SMNVEV (reference sequence). Here the CDR3 reads CASRFSGRANEQFF. The CDR3, as DNA: TGTGCCAGCAGATTTAGCGGGAGAGCGAATGAGCAGTTCTTC.

J is TRBJ1-4 and V is TRBV24-1, with TRBD1 as a possible D gene (5 bases). Germline V gene data show CDR1 as KGHDR and CDR2 as SFDVKD. This CDR3 is 15 amino acids long. Trimming took 3 bases from V and 4 from J, leaving 11 bases between them. CDR3 sequence (DNA): TGTGCCACCAGTGATGCCTCAGGGTATAATGAAAAACTGTTTTTT. It yields the protein CATSDASGYNEKLFF.

This clone has more than one count but fewer than ten. The chain recombines TRBV2 with TRBJ2-1, with 11 bases aligning to TRBD2. The CDR3 runs to 17 residues. After removal of 5 bases from V and 2 bases from J, the junction contained 8 bases not matched to a gene. The germline CDR1 and CDR2 sequences are SNHLY and FYNNEI. CDR3 residues: CASSLLAGGSAYNEQFF. The CDR3 coding sequence is TGTGCCAGCAGTCTCCTAGCGGGAGGATCTGCCTACAATGAGCAGTTCTTC. Combining the CDR3 with reference TRBV2 and TRBJ2-1 gives the whole variable domain EPEVTQTPSHQVTQMGQEVILRCVPISNHLYFYWYRQILGQKVEFLVSFYNNEISEKSEIFDDQFSVERPDGSNFTLKIRSTKLEDSAMYFCASSLLAGGSAYNEQFFGPGTRLTVL.

The chain links TRBV12-3 or TRBV12-4 to TRBJ1-5, with a weak D call TRBD1 (6 bases). Deletions cut 9 bases from V and 3 bases from J, with 12 bases between. The CDR3 consists of 13 residues. The CDR3 loop reads CASNGQPNQPQHF. In DNA form, the CDR3 reads TGTGCCAGTAATGGACAGCCCAATCAGCCCCAGCATTTT.

The CDR3 reads CASSLGSEAGYGYTF. CDR3 nucleotides: TGTGCCAGCAGCTTGGGGTCCGAAGCTGGCTATGGCTACACCTTC. V is TRBV5-6 and J is TRBJ1-2, with D uncertain. The CDR3 is 15 residues long. Deletions cut 0 bases from V and 4 bases from J, with 13 bases between. In germline, CDR1 is SGHDT, CDR2 YYEEEE.

This rearrangement joins TRBV19 to TRBJ2-1; 9 bases match TRBD2. Germline loops: CDR1 LNHDA, CDR2 SQIVND (reference sequence). This CDR3 comprises 16 residues. With 1 base clipped from V and 10 bases from J, the junction kept 11 bases outside the gene matches. The CDR3 bases are TGTGCCAGTAGTATAGGATGGGGCGGGAGGGGGTCCGAGCAGTTCTTC. This codes for CASSIGWGGRGSEQFF.

J is TRBJ2-2 and V is TRBV6-2 or TRBV6-3, with 12 bases fitting TRBD2. This CDR3 spans 16 amino acids. Germline V CDR1 and CDR2: MNHEY, SVGEGT. Unmatched junction bases numbered 5, after V lost 5 bases and J lost 4 bases. CDR3 DNA sequence: TGTGCCAGCAGTGACCGACTAGCGGGGGTCACCGGGGAGCTGTTTTTT. Protein: CASSDRLAGVTGELFF.

The chain links TRBV5-1 to TRBJ2-1, with 11 bases fitting TRBD2. The V and J ends lost 0 bases and 7 bases, in that order; junction bases with no gene match: 0. CDR1 is SGHRS and CDR2 is YFSETQ in the germline V gene. This CDR3 comprises 14 residues. The DNA of the CDR3 is TGCGCCAGCAGCTTGGGACTAGCGGGGAATGAGCAGTTCTTC. Protein product: CASSLGLAGNEQFF.